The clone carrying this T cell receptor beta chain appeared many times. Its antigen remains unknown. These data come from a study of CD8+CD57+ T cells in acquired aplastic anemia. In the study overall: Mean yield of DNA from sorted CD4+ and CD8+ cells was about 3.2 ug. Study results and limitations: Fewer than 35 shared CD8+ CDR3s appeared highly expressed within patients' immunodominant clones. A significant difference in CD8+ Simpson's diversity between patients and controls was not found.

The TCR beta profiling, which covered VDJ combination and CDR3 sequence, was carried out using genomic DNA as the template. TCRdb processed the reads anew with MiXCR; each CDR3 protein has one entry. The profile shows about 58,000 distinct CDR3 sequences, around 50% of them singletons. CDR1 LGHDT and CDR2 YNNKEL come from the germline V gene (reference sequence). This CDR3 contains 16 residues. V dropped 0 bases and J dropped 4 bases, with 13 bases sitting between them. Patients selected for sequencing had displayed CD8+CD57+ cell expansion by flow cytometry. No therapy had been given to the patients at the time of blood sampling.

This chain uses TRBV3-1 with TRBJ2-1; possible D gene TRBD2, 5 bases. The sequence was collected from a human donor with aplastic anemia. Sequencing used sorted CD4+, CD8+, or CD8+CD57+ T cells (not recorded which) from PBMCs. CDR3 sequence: CASSQEVSGLYNEQFF. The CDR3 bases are TGTGCCAGCAGCCAAGAAGTCAGCGGCTTATACAATGAGCAGTTCTTC.